This note documents a single T cell receptor (beta chain) sequence. As processed by the authors: Researchers report that nucleated cell counts were estimated from reference gene primer amplification. Data came from immunoSEQ multiplex PCR; TCRdb stores just in-frame clones and leaves some out. V, J and clone size were drawn from that table, and D and trimming were deduced from the DNA. Among about 140,000 clones listed, around 87% were seen once. The data are from a study of blood T cell repertoires in COVID-19. The CDR3 loop spans 15 amino acids. Trimming cost V 4 bases and J 6 bases; bases outside gene matches: 10. CDR1 and CDR2 from the germline V gene are KGHSH and LQKENI.

The clonotype originates from a human donor in a cohort sampled during active COVID-19. Specimen: peripheral blood. The chain has TRBV18 and TRBJ2-7; 9 bases map to TRBD1. The CDR3 spells CASSQGQGHLGEQYF. For the CDR3, the DNA is TGTGCCAGCTCACAAGGACAGGGGCATTTGGGCGAGCAGTACTTC.